One sample yielded the 15 T cell receptor beta chains listed below, sequenced in a study of molecular identifiers for immune sequencing clone quantification. TCRdb redid the calling of the PCR reads with MiXCR, one entry per CDR3 protein. The top ten hold around 0.91% of the sample, which has around 89,000 distinct CDR3 sequences, about 20% seen once. What was sequenced was naive CD8+ T cells from blood, with Jurkat cell RNA spiked in. Subset noted: FACS-sorted CD8+CD4-CCR7+CD45RA+ naive T cells. The receptors were sampled from a human donor in good health. Some libraries in this study had Jurkat cell RNA spiked in.

This clonotype has a count of ten or more. The chain combines TRBV28 with TRBJ2-2, with 10 nucleotides matching TRBD2. CDR1 MDHEN and CDR2 SYDVKM come from the germline V gene. The CDR3 totals 14 residues. Trimming cost V 7 bases and J 5 bases; bases outside gene matches: 4. For the CDR3, the DNA is TGTGCCAGCATTCTAGCGGGAGTAACCGGGGAGCTGTTTTTT. Its translation is CASILAGVTGELFF.

Points on this clonotype: This may come from a read error, since a much larger clone is one base off. The chain recombines TRBV30 with TRBJ2-6, with no clear D. V was clipped by 1 base and J by 0 bases, with 4 bases between them. Germline assignment: CDR1 GTSNPN and CDR2 SVGIG (reference sequence). This CDR3 contains 14 residues. Written as DNA, the CDR3 is TGTGCCTGGAGTGAGGGCTCTGGGGCCAACGTCCTGACTTTC. Translated, it gives CAWSEGSGANVLTF.

In this sample, this clonotype turned up a few times. A much larger clonotype is one base distant, so this may be a read error. The rearrangement links TRBV2 to TRBJ1-1; D gene ambiguous. This CDR3 has 14 residues. CDR1 and CDR2 (germline): SNHLY, FYNNEI. V was cut by 2 bases and J by 0 bases, with 7 bases left in between. The CDR3 nucleotides are TGTGCCAGCAGTGAATCCCAGGTGAACACTGAAGCTTTCTTT. It specifies CASSESQVNTEAFF.

V and J are TRBV20-1 and TRBJ2-4; 7 bases align to TRBD2. CDR1 DFQATT and CDR2 SNEGSKA come from the germline V gene (reference sequence). The CDR3 spans 13 residues. CDR3 sequence (DNA): TGCAGAGCTGGGGGGGTGTACAAAAACATTCAGTACTTC. Translating gives CRAGGVYKNIQYF.

This clonotype came up many times. This chain connects TRBV10-3 to TRBJ1-1, with TRBD1 matching 7 bases. In germline, CDR1 is ENHRY, CDR2 SYGVKD. Trimming cost V 5 bases and J 8 bases; bases outside gene matches: 5. The CDR3 spans 12 residues. The CDR3 spells CAISRGDREAFF. In nucleotides, the CDR3 is TGTGCCATCAGTAGGGGGGACAGAGAAGCTTTCTTT.

In its sample, this clonotype was seen many times. V is TRBV19 and J is TRBJ1-1; tentatively, D is TRBD1 (6 bases). The V end lost 6 bases, the J end lost 4 bases, and 12 bases lay between the germline ends. The CDR3 loop spans 13 amino acids. Germline V gene sequence: CDR1 LNHDA, CDR2 SQIVND (reference sequence). The CDR3 sequence is CASRQGSGTEAFF. In nucleotides, the CDR3 is TGTGCCAGTAGGCAGGGGTCGGGCACTGAAGCTTTCTTT.

This clonotype was detected ten times or more. V gene TRBV5-4 combines with J gene TRBJ1-1; 9 bases align to TRBD1. The CDR3 spans 14 residues. Trimming cost V 2 bases and J 3 bases; bases outside gene matches: 2. CDR1 and CDR2 from the germline V gene are SGHNT and YYREEE (reference sequence). In DNA form, the CDR3 reads TGTGCCAGCAGCTTAGGACAGGGGCACACTGAAGCTTTCTTT. Translation: CASSLGQGHTEAFF. The full variable domain, its missing parts supplied by reference TRBV5-4 and TRBJ1-1, is ETGVTQSPTHLIKTRGQQVTLRCSSQSGHNTVSWYQQALGQGPQFIFQYYREEENGRGNFPPRFSGLQFPNYSSELNVNALELDDSALYLCASSLGQGHTEAFFGQGTRLTVV.

In its sample, this clonotype was seen many times. The chain couples TRBV27 to TRBJ2-2, with 12 positions matching TRBD2. The CDR3 contains 16 residues. The V gene end was trimmed by 5 bases and the J gene end by 4 bases; junction bases not matched to a gene: 5. The germline gives CDR1 MNHEY, CDR2 SMNVEV (reference sequence). The CDR3 loop is CASSVTSGSGTGELFF. For the CDR3, the DNA is TGTGCCAGCAGTGTGACTAGCGGGAGTGGCACCGGGGAGCTGTTTTTT.

This clonotype showed up many times. This chain uses TRBV27 with TRBJ1-1; possibly TRBD1 for D (6 bases). This CDR3 contains 12 residues. V lost 6 bases, J lost 5 bases, and 10 bases lay in between. Germline assignment: CDR1 MNHEY and CDR2 SMNVEV (reference sequence). The CDR3 region is CASSPTGTEAFF. Written as DNA, the CDR3 is TGTGCCAGCAGCCCAACAGGGACTGAAGCTTTCTTT.

This clonotype appeared a single time. One end of the junction varies from germline; a read error may be responsible. The chain has TRBV7-9 and TRBJ1-4; D is unresolved. The CDR3 consists of 15 residues. Germline V gene sequence: CDR1 SEHNR, CDR2 FQNEAQ (reference sequence). CDR3 sequence: CTSSLVTATNEKLFF. Written as DNA, the CDR3 is TGTACCAGCAGCTTAGTGACGGCAACTAATGAAAAGCTGTTTTTT.

A word on this clonotype: A much larger clone differs by one base, so this may be a read error. This chain links TRBV6-6 with TRBJ2-7; perhaps TRBD1 as D (6 bases). The germline V gene encodes CDR1 MNHNY and CDR2 SVGAGI (reference sequence). The CDR3 covers 15 residues. The CDR3 coding sequence is TGTGCCAGCACCTCAAGGGGGATATGGGTGCACGAGCGGTACTTC. Residues: CASTSRGIWVHERYF.

At least ten counts were recorded for this clonotype. The rearrangement uses TRBV7-2 and TRBJ2-3; 7 bases are a match to TRBD2. V gave up 6 bases and J gave up 0 bases; unmatched junction bases: 9. The CDR3 has 16 residues. CDR1 and CDR2 from the germline V gene are SGHTA and FQGNSA. The CDR3 protein is CASRDPPSGSTDTQYF. In DNA, the CDR3 is TGTGCCAGCAGAGACCCCCCTAGCGGTAGCACAGATACGCAGTATTTT.

The chain couples TRBV27 to TRBJ2-7; 8 positions agree with TRBD2. The J segment lost 4 bases and the V segment lost 5 bases, leaving 7 bases of the junction unmatched. In germline, CDR1 is MNHEY, CDR2 SMNVEV (reference sequence). The CDR3 runs to 14 residues. The chain's CDR3 is CASSPLAGGYEQYF. The CDR3 coding sequence is TGTGCCAGCAGTCCTCTGGCGGGGGGTTACGAGCAGTACTTC.

This clonotype occurred a few times. A single base separates this from a much larger clone, so it may be a read error. The J gene is TRBJ1-5, the V gene TRBV5-5; the D gene is possibly TRBD1 (5 bases). This CDR3 is 15 amino acids long. Germline CDR1 and CDR2: SGHKS and YYEKEE (reference sequence). CDR3 bases: TGTGCCGGCAGCTTCGGGGCCGGAGGGGATCAGCCCCAGCATTTT. This codes for CAGSFGAGGDQPQHF.

This clonotype was observed many times. The genes are TRBV10-3 and TRBJ2-3; 10 bases map to TRBD2. This CDR3 spans 15 amino acids. The trim removed 3 bases at V and 6 bases at J, leaving 6 bases unmatched. The germline CDR1 and CDR2 sequences are ENHRY and SYGVKD. As DNA, the CDR3 is TGTGCCATCAGTGACGAGCGGGGGGGCCCGGATACGCAGTATTTT. Encoded protein: CAISDERGGPDTQYF.